This TCR beta chain came from a study of blood T cell repertoires in COVID-19 (dated by TCRdb to 2018 to 2020). As for the study more broadly: Samples from collaborators originated in the United States, Italy and Spain and spanned both the acute and convalescent phases of COVID-19. The prospective study material was composed of cDNA or gDNA derived from T cells, B-cell-depleted T cells, or PBMCs. The dataset comprised deeply sampled blood TCRbeta repertoires from subjects exposed to, actively infected with, or recovered from COVID-19. The repertoires were made available in a free public database intended to serve as a resource for research on the immune response to SARS-CoV-2. Samples were obtained from the ongoing ImmuneRACE study (first 160 participants) and from some 1,300 subjects provided by 6 global collaborators. Nearly every sample came with metadata listing a de-identified subject ID, COVID-19 status, age in years and sex. Where HLA class I and class II types were available, the types were taken from metadata supplied by the sample provider, not from assay-based typing. General findings and caveats noted by the study authors: The quantity of clinical and demographic metadata differed by source and by participant and was supplied without curation.

The CDR1 and CDR2 encoded by the germline V gene are SGHTS and YDEGEE. Including the terminal cysteine and phenylalanine, the CDR3 comprises 13 residues. Only CDR3 DNA remains: 39 bases, in frame from the first base. Concerning this clone: No antigen is known for it. Base qualities are not at hand, and no much larger clone is one base apart.

TCRbeta CDR3 regions were amplified from genomic DNA using the immunoSEQ Assay, a bias-controlled multiplex PCR. For the original study's pipeline: The number of nucleated cells in each sample was estimated from the amplification of reference gene primers within the assay. Sequence reads were collapsed and filtered to measure the absolute abundance of every unique TCRbeta CDR3 rearrangement. Productive Simpson clonality was computed per sample as the square root of Simpson's diversity index over productive rearrangements. TCRdb's version of the immuneACCESS table is confined to in-frame rearrangements and falls short of the full clone set. An unresolved V gene accounts for under half of the shortfall where checked; the remainder is of unknown origin. V and J calls plus clone size are reproduced from that table; the DNA served to infer D and trimming. The sample records around 110,000 clones, about 88% of which are singletons. In total, the top ten clones hold 1.3% to 1.5% of the sample.

Each collaborating institution followed its own protocols to collect whole blood in K2EDTA tubes. For TCRbeta analysis, collaborators shipped samples as frozen whole blood, isolated PBMCs, or DNA extracted from either of those sample types. The receptor's source is a man in his forties or fifties with acute or convalescent COVID-19. This chain is built from TRBV5-8 and TRBJ2-5; there is no confident call for the D gene. The DNA end is more similar to TRBJ2-7, so the J call may be wrong. Sequenced material: peripheral blood. The CDR3 region has the sequence CAARVWQYYEQYF. Read as DNA, the sequence is TGTGCCGCCCGGGTGTGGCAGTACTACGAGCAGTACTTC.